The 14 T cell receptor beta chains below come from one sample, sequenced in a study of blood T cell repertoires in COVID-19. Some clones are missing from TCRdb's copy, which holds only in-frame ones; the method was immunoSEQ multiplex PCR. The sample contains about 220,000 clones, roughly 85% of which appear only once. Sequenced sample: peripheral blood. Source of these receptors: a woman in her 70s with COVID-19, enrolled during active disease.

This clone was seen only a few times. The rearrangement uses TRBV6-2 or TRBV6-3 and TRBJ2-1, with a weak D call TRBD2 (6 bases). The CDR3 runs 18 residues. V lost 0 bases to trimming and J lost 0 bases, with 15 bases between them. Germline lookup yields CDR1 MNHEY and CDR2 SVGEGT. The CDR3 sequence: CASSYSVGRESSYNEQFF. The CDR3 DNA reads as TGTGCCAGCAGTTACTCGGTGGGACGGGAGAGCTCCTACAATGAGCAGTTCTTC.

V is TRBV15 and J is TRBJ2-7; 9 positions match TRBD1. Germline lookup yields CDR1 LNHNV and CDR2 YYDKDF (reference sequence). J gave up 7 bases and V 5 bases, and 12 bases lay outside the gene matches. The CDR3 consists of 15 residues. The CDR3 region has the DNA TGTGCCACCAGCCCTAACAGGGGGCCCTATATAGAGCAGTACTTC. As protein: CATSPNRGPYIEQYF.

This chain joins TRBV7-2 and TRBJ2-7, with 7 positions matching TRBD2. The ends lost 3 bases at V and 5 bases at J; junction bases unmatched: 4. CDR1 SGHTA and CDR2 FQGNSA come from the germline V gene. This CDR3 has 13 residues. CDR3 DNA sequence: TGTGCCAGCAGCTTCTTGGGGGGGAACGAGCAGTACTTC. Translation gives CASSFLGGNEQYF. Supplemented by reference TRBV7-2 and TRBJ2-7, the full variable domain reads GAGVSQSPSNKVTEKGKDVELRCDPISGHTALYWYRQSLGQGLEFLIYFQGNSAPDKSGLPSDRFSAERTGGSVSTLTIQRTQQEDSAVYLCASSFLGGNEQYFGPGTRLTVT.

The DNA for the CDR3 is TGTGCCAGCTCAGTTGCCAGTATCTCCTACAATGAGCAGTTCTTC. Amino acids: CASSVASISYNEQFF. The J gene is TRBJ2-1, the V gene TRBV18; D is uncertain. Germline lookup yields CDR1 KGHSH and CDR2 LQKENI. Trimming left V 5 bases short and J 0 bases short, with 11 bases between. The CDR3 has 15 amino acids.

This clone was recorded a few times. V and J are TRBV6-2 or TRBV6-3 and TRBJ1-1, with 8 nucleotides matching TRBD1. From germline, CDR1 is MNHEY and CDR2 SVGEGT. With 4 bases clipped from V and 1 base from J, the junction kept 5 bases outside the gene matches. The CDR3 totals 15 residues. The CDR3 is CASSSTGQGNTEAFF. The CDR3 bases are TGTGCCAGCAGTTCCACCGGACAGGGGAACACTGAAGCTTTCTTT.

The gene calls are TRBV5-6 and TRBJ2-7, with 8 bases matching TRBD2. The germline CDR1 and CDR2 sequences are SGHDT and YYEEEE. The V and J ends lost 0 bases and 8 bases, in that order; junction bases with no gene match: 7. The CDR3 length is 14 residues. As DNA, the CDR3 is TGTGCCAGCAGCTTGGCCACGGGGGGGCCGAAGCAGTACTTC. Translated: CASSLATGGPKQYF.

The CDR3 here is CASSQATGDGYTF. DNA for the CDR3: TGTGCCAGCAGCCAAGCGACAGGGGACGGCTACACCTTC. V and J are TRBV3-1 (or the pseudogene TRBV3-2) and TRBJ1-2; 8 bases line up with TRBD1. The CDR3 sequence is 13 residues long. CDR1 and CDR2 (germline): LGHDT, YNNKEL (reference sequence). Losses at the gene ends were 1 base for V and 8 bases for J; bases not matched to a gene: 3.

This chain uses TRBV5-5 with TRBJ1-4; no firm D call. CDR1 and CDR2 from the germline V gene are SGHKS and YYEKEE (reference sequence). There are 15 residues in the CDR3. V was clipped by 2 bases and J by 8 bases, with 16 bases between them. The CDR3 DNA reads TGTGCCAGCAGCTTAACCTCGGAGGGATGGGAAAAACTGTTTTTT. Its translation is CASSLTSEGWEKLFF.

V is TRBV24-1 and J is TRBJ1-1; 8 bases map to TRBD1. The germline CDR1 and CDR2 sequences are KGHDR and SFDVKD. The CDR3 totals 15 residues. J lost 1 base, V lost 4 bases, and 4 bases had no gene match. CDR3 coding DNA: TGTGCCACCAGTGACCCCGACAGGGGGAACACTGAAGCTTTCTTT. Its translation is CATSDPDRGNTEAFF.

In DNA, the CDR3 is TGTGCCAGCAGTGGCCGGGACAGGGGAGGCACAGATACGCAGTATTTT. Translating gives CASSGRDRGGTDTQYF. The chain employs TRBV6-1 and TRBJ2-3, with 10 positions matching TRBD1. Trimming took 4 bases from V and 1 from J; bases not matched to a gene: 5. Germline V CDR1 and CDR2: MNHNS, SASEGT. The CDR3 runs to 16 residues.

This clone was counted a few times. The genes are TRBV2 and TRBJ2-7, with 10 bases matching TRBD2. The CDR3 is 11 amino acids. In germline, CDR1 is SNHLY, CDR2 FYNNEI. J gave up 13 bases and V 4 bases, and 4 bases lay outside the gene matches. CDR3 in DNA: TGTGCCAGCAGTGCTACTAGCGGGACTTACTTC. This gives the protein CASSATSGTYF. Looking up the rest from reference TRBV2 and TRBJ2-7 gives the full variable domain: EPEVTQTPSHQVTQMGQEVILRCVPISNHLYFYWYRQILGQKVEFLVSFYNNEISEKSEIFDDQFSVERPDGSNFTLKIRSTKLEDSAMYFCASSATSGTYFGPGTRLTVT.

J is TRBJ1-4 and V is TRBV19; 7 bases are a match to TRBD1. This CDR3 is built from 14 residues. V gave up 4 bases and J gave up 6 bases; unmatched junction bases: 5. Looked up from germline, CDR1 is LNHDA and CDR2 is SQIVND (reference sequence). The CDR3 DNA sequence: TGTGCCAGTAGTAGGAGGGGGCGGGATGAAAAACTGTTTTTT. Translating gives CASSRRGRDEKLFF.

V usage is TRBV27 and J usage is TRBJ1-1; D unclear. V was shortened by 2 bases and J by 0 bases, with 25 bases between the two germline ends. CDR1 is MNHEY, CDR2 SMNVEV, per germline (reference sequence). This CDR3 is built from 20 residues. CDR3: CASSLMGVTGVIGVNTEAFF. The DNA for the CDR3 is TGTGCCAGCAGTTTAATGGGAGTCACCGGGGTGATAGGAGTGAACACTGAAGCTTTCTTT.

This chain joins TRBV7-9 and TRBJ1-5, with 7 positions matching TRBD1. The germline gives CDR1 SEHNR, CDR2 FQNEAQ (reference sequence). Germline trimming cut 4 bases from V and 4 bases from J; bases unmatched to any gene: 7. CDR3 length equals 15 residues. The CDR3 DNA sequence: TGTGCCAGCAGCTCGGGACAGACGCCAAATCAGCCCCAGCATTTT. Its protein product is CASSSGQTPNQPQHF.